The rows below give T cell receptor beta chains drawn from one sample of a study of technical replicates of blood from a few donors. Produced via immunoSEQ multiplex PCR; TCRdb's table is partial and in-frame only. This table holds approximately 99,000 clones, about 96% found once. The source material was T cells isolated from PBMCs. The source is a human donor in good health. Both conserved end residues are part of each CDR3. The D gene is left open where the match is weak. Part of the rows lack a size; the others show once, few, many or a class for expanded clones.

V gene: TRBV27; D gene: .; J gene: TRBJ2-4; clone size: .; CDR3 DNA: TGTGCCAGCAGTTTAGACGGGAAAAACATTCAGTACTTC; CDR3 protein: CASSLDGKNIQYF
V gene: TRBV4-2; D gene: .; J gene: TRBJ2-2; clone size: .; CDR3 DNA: TGTGCCAGCAGCCAAGATCCGCTAGCTGTCGAGAACACCGGGGAGCTGTTTTTT; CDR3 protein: CASSQDPLAVENTGELFF
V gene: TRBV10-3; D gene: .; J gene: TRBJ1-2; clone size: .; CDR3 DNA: TGTGCCACCAATGGGGCAGGCTATGGCTACACCTTC; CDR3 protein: CATNGAGYGYTF
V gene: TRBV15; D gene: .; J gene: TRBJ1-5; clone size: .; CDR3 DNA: TGTGCCACCAGCAGAGTGGGAGGCTGGGATCAGCCCCAGCATTTT; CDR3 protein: CATSRVGGWDQPQHF
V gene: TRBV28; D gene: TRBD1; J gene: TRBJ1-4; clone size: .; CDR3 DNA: TGTGCCAGCAGTATGGACAGGGGGCCTGAAAAACTGTTTTTT; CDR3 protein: CASSMDRGPEKLFF
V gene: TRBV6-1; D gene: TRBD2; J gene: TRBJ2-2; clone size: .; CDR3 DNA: TGTGCCAGCAGTGAGCAGTTAGCGGGAGGGACCGGGGAGCTGTTTTTT; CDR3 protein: CASSEQLAGGTGELFF
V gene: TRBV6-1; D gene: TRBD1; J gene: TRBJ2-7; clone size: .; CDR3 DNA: TGTGCCACCACCTGGACAGGGGTTTACTACGAGCAGTACTTC; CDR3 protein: CATTWTGVYYEQYF
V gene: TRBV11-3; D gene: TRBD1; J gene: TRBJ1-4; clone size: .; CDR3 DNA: TGTGCCAGCAGCTTAGAAGGCTACGGGACAGAACCTGATGAAAAACTGTTTTTT; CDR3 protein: CASSLEGYGTEPDEKLFF
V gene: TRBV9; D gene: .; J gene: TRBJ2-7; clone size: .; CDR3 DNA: TGTGCCAGCAGCCCAGCAGGGGAAGGCGAGCAGTACTTC; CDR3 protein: CASSPAGEGEQYF
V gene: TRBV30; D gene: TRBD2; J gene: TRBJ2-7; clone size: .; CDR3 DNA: TGTGCCTGGACAGGGACTAGACTCGAGCAGTACTTC; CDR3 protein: CAWTGTRLEQYF
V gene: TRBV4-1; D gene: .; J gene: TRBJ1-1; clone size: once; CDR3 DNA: TGCGCCAGCAGCCAAGATCGGGGCACTGAAGCTTTCTTT; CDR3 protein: CASSQDRGTEAFF
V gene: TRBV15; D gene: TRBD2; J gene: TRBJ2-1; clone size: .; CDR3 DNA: TGTGCCACCAGCTCCCCTAGCGGGGCCTACAATGAGCAGTTCTTC; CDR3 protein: CATSSPSGAYNEQFF
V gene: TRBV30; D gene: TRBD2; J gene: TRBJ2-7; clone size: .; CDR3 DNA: TGTGCCTGGAGTGTATCCCTCGGGGTAGCGGGTATCGAGCAGTACTTC; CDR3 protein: CAWSVSLGVAGIEQYF
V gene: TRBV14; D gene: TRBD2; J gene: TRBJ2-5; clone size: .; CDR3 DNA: TGTGCCAGCAGCCAAGTTCGTTTGAGGCTAGCGGGAGGGATCGGAGAGACCCAGTACTTC; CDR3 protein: CASSQVRLRLAGGIGETQYF
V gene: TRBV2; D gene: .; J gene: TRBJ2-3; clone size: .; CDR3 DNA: TGTGCCAGCGGAGGCAGTCTATTGGGAGCAGATACGCAGTATTTT; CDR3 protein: CASGGSLLGADTQYF
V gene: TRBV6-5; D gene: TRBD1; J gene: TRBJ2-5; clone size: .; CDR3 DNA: TGTGCCAGCAGTCTGACAGGGGGGCCAGAGACCCAGTACTTC; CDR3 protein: CASSLTGGPETQYF